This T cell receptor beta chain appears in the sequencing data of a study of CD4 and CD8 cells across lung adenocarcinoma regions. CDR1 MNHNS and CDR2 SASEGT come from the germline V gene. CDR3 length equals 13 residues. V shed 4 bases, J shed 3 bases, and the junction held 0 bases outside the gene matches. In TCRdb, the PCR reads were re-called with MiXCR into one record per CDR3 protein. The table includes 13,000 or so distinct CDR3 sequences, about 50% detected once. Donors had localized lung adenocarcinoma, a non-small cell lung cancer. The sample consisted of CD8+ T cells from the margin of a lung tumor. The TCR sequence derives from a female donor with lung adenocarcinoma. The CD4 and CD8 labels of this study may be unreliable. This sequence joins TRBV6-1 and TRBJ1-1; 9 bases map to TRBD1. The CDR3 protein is CASSGDRDTEAFF. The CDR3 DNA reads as TGTGCCAGCAGTGGGGACAGGGACACTGAAGCTTTCTTT.